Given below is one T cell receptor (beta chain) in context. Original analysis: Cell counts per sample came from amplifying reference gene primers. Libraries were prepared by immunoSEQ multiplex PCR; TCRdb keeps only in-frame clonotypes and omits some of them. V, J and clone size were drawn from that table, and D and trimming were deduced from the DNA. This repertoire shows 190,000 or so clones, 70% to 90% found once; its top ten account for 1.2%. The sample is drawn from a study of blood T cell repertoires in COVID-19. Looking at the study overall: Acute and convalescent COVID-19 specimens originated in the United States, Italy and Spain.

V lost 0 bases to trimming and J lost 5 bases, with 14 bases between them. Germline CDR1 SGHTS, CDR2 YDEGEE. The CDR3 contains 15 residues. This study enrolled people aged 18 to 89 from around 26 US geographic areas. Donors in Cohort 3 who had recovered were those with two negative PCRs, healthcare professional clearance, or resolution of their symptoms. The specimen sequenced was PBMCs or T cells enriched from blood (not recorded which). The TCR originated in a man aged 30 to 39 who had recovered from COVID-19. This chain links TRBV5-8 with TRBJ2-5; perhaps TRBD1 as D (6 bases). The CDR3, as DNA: TGTGCCAGCAGCTTGGATGGCAGGGGTTGGGAGACCCAGTACTTC. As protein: CASSLDGRGWETQYF.